Listed here is a single TCR beta chain. This CDR3 region has 13 residues. V was clipped by 0 bases and J by 2 bases, with 4 bases between them. CDR1 and CDR2 from the germline V gene are WSHSY and SAAADI. Sequencing used immunoSEQ multiplex PCR; TCRdb keeps in-frame clones, though not all of them. The sample contains approximately 30,000 clones, around 88% of which appear only once. The data originate from a study of chemoradiotherapy in HPV16-positive cancers. This TCR was sampled from a human donor with HPV-associated anogenital cancer. The sequences come from blood, collected from a patient who underwent chemoradiotherapy. V and J are TRBV10-2 and TRBJ1-1; D not certain. The CDR3 nucleotides read TGCGCCAGCAGTGAGTCGATAAACACTGAAGCTTTCTTT. It codes for CASSESINTEAFF.